This TCR beta chain stems from a study of T cells in Graves' hyperthyroidism and ophthalmopathy (dated by TCRdb to about 2019). With respect to the entire study: Peripheral blood samples were taken at initial diagnosis, before any treatment was given. TCR V-J signatures able to tell the groups apart were searched for in a discovery cohort of 90 to 100 patients, of whom around 42 had Graves' ophthalmopathy and about 60 had stable Graves' hyperthyroidism. The approximately 90 discovery patients were randomly split 7:3 into training and test sets. Prospective prediction of ophthalmopathy was tested in an independent validation cohort of some 19 hyperthyroidism patients and roughly 16 patients who later progressed to ophthalmopathy. In addition, the study compared T-cell repertoires in thyroid tissue and in blood from over 5 Graves' hyperthyroidism patients. Following sampling, methimazole starting at 30 mg daily was given to hyperthyroidism patients, and high-dose intravenous methylprednisolone was given to ophthalmopathy patients. The paper reports TCR Vbeta CDR3 sequencing of approximately 140 peripheral blood samples: around 45 ophthalmopathy, 75 to 80 hyperthyroidism and about 17 progressor patients.

Overall study outcomes, separate from this receptor: Ophthalmopathy was separated from stable hyperthyroidism by a 13 V-J signature model, with around 88% sensitivity and 81% to 82% specificity obtained in cross-validation and 80%/75% obtained in testing. No statistical method was used to fix the sample size in advance, and group allocation was not hidden from the investigators. Most expanded thyroid clonotypes (frequency above 0.001) were also detected in blood, a finding suggesting that blood repertoires may reflect thyroid immune responses. In validation, progression to ophthalmopathy was predicted by the model with 70.59% sensitivity and about 72% specificity, a median of roughly six months before onset.

The TCR beta CDR3 regions were amplified from RNA transcripts. The TCR CDR3 was subjected to a first round of RT-PCR using the HTBI primer set and the Qiagen OneStep RT-PCR kit. Libraries were constructed in a second round of multiplex PCR, after which size selection and purification were performed. Sequencing of the libraries was done on an Illumina HiSeq2000 using paired-end 100 bp reads. Turning to the authors' computational methods: SOAPnuke was used to process the raw data, with reads discarded if the reads contained adapters or uncalled bases, had a mean Phred below 15, or lacked an exact constant-primer or identifier match. High-quality paired reads were merged using COPE v1.2.5, and each unique nucleotide sequence was defined as a clonotype. Clonotypes were aligned to IMGT TRBV, TRBD and TRBJ reference segments using MiTCR v1.1. Analysis was restricted to V-J combinations with a frequency above 0.0001, which covered about 99% of repertoires. The TCS score was defined as F50 (clonal expansion) divided by E x V (chaos), with BLOSUM62-based TCRdist calculated between CDR3 peptides within each V-J. Welch's t-statistics and random forest reduced 514 V-J features to roughly 13, which were used in a naive Bayes classifier (R e1071). Clones were called with MiXCR by TCRdb after fastp trimmed the public reads at Q25, and only in-frame beta chains were retained. Rows merge per CDR3 protein into single entries with the most common DNA and genes. It is TCRdb's table, rather than the study itself, that gives the V and J calls and clone size. The sample contains about 690,000 distinct CDR3 sequences, around a sixth of them found a single time. The ten largest account for around 16% of the sample.

As concerns this clonotype: There is no known antigen for this receptor. One end of the junction is discordant with germline, which a read error may explain.

Stable Graves' hyperthyroidism was defined as no progression to ophthalmopathy during 18 months of follow-up. Hyperthyroidism patients were aged 18 to 65 years and newly diagnosed, with disease duration of less than 2 months. Exclusion was applied to patients with uncontrolled infections, other autoimmune diseases, pregnancy or lactation. Diagnoses were based on clinical symptoms, serum thyroxine and TRAb, thyroid ultrasound and orbital computed tomography. Ficoll-Paque density gradient centrifugation was used to isolate PBMCs from about 10 ml of fresh peripheral blood. Trizol reagent was used to extract total RNA, and RNA quality was then checked on an Agilent 2100 Bioanalyzer. According to the germline V gene, CDR1 reads MDHEN and CDR2 reads SYDVKM. The cysteine opens and the phenylalanine closes a CDR3 of 13 amino acids. CDR3 DNA is the only sequence kept; it has 39 bases, read in frame from the first base.

The receptor was isolated from a man aged 50-60 years with Graves' hyperthyroidism. Sequencing was done on a sample of blood. This receptor chain uses TRBV28 and TRBJ2-7; the D gene is perhaps TRBD2, on 7 matching bases. The CDR3 reads CASSLSGGYGQYF. The DNA reads TGTGCCAGCAGTTTATCGGGGGGCTACGGGCAGTACTTC.